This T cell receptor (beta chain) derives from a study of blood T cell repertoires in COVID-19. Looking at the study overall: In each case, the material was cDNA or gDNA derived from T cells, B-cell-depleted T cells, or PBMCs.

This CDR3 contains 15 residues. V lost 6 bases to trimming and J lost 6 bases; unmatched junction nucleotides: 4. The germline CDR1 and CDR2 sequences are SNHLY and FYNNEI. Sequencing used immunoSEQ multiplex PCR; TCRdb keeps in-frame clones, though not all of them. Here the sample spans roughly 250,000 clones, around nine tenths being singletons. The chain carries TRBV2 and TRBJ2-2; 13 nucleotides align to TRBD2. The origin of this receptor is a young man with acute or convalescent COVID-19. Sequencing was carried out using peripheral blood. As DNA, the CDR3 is TGTGCCAGCAGGGCAGGGACTAGCGGGGCCGGGGAGCTGTTTTTT. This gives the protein CASRAGTSGAGELFF.